These 10 T cell receptor beta chains came from one sample sequenced in a study of spatial heterogeneity in lung cancer. This sample's time point: sample taken at primary tumor resection. Tumor, nontumor lung or frozen PBMC supplied whole RNA that was sequenced unsorted. TCRdb independently ran MiXCR on the 5' RACE reads; one entry per CDR3 protein. Of around 23,000 distinct CDR3 sequences listed, about 3% were seen once; the top ten hold under 35%. The sample was PBMCs, taken at surgery. These receptor sequences come from a female donor with early-stage non-small cell lung cancer.

In this sample, this clonotype turned up many times. The chain carries TRBV10-3 and TRBJ2-7, with 10 bases matching TRBD1. The CDR3 loop spans 14 amino acids. Germline lookup yields CDR1 ENHRY and CDR2 SYGVKD. V trimming: 5 bases; J trimming: 5 bases; junction bases outside the gene matches: 6. In DNA form, the CDR3 reads TGTGCCATCAGTAACCCGGGACAGGGGAACGAGCAGTACTTC. Its protein is CAISNPGQGNEQYF.

The chain is built from TRBV29-1 and TRBJ2-5; possibly TRBD2 for D (6 bases). Germline loops: CDR1 SQVTM, CDR2 ANQGSEA. Trimming removed 2 bases at V and 5 bases at J, with 15 bases between. The CDR3 runs to 14 residues. The CDR3 loop reads CSVERWGSGETQYF. CDR3 bases: TGCAGCGTTGAAAGGTGGGGCAGCGGGGAGACCCAGTACTTC. Combining the CDR3 with reference TRBV29-1 and TRBJ2-5 gives the whole variable domain SAVISQKPSRDICQRGTSLTIQCQVDSQVTMMFWYRQQPGQSLTLIATANQGSEATYESGFVIDKFPISRPNLTFSTLTVSNMSPEDSSIYLCSVERWGSGETQYFGPGTRLLVL.

This clonotype was seen repeatedly, ten times or more. CDR3 protein: CASSFGPGSEAFF. CDR3 sequence (DNA): TGTGCCAGCAGCTTTGGTCCAGGGTCTGAAGCTTTCTTT. The chain links TRBV7-6 to TRBJ1-1, with D possibly TRBD1 on 5 matching bases. This CDR3 is 13 amino acids long. The germline V gene encodes CDR1 SGHVS and CDR2 FNYEAQ. V dropped 3 bases and J dropped 6 bases, with 11 bases sitting between them.

Many counts were recorded for this clonotype. The chain joins TRBV2 to TRBJ1-5, with 9 bases matching TRBD1. CDR1 is SNHLY, CDR2 FYNNEI, per germline. J gave up 6 bases and V 1 base, and 4 bases lay outside the gene matches. This CDR3 spans 15 amino acids. CDR3 in amino acids: CASSEVGTGSQPQHF. As DNA, the CDR3 is TGTGCCAGCAGTGAAGTGGGGACAGGGAGTCAGCCCCAGCATTTT.

This clonotype was observed many times. The V call is TRBV24-1, the J call TRBJ2-2, with 15 nucleotides matching TRBD2. The CDR3 length is 19 residues. Losses at the gene ends were 4 bases for V and 4 bases for J; bases not matched to a gene: 9. CDR1 and CDR2 (germline): KGHDR, SFDVKD. The CDR3 nucleotides read TGTGCCACCAGTGACCCGGGACTAGCGGGAGGCGGGACCACCGGGGAGCTGTTTTTT. It encodes CATSDPGLAGGGTTGELFF.

The sample holds many counts of this clonotype. This rearrangement joins TRBV25-1 to TRBJ2-7; D is ambiguous. This CDR3 is built from 11 residues. Germline lookup yields CDR1 MGHDK and CDR2 SYGVNS. The germline V and J ends were trimmed by 3 bases and 4 bases, with 4 bases remaining between them. The CDR3 here is CASSDQYEQYF. CDR3 coding DNA: TGTGCCAGCAGTGATCAGTACGAGCAGTACTTC.

This clonotype has a count of ten or more. The V gene is TRBV15, the J gene TRBJ2-7; the match to TRBD2 covers 11 bases. The CDR3 has 16 amino acids. Germline V lookup: CDR1 LNHNV, CDR2 YYDKDF (reference sequence). Trimming at V came to 3 bases and at J to 3 bases, leaving 7 bases not matched to a gene. CDR3 protein: CATSSGAGLAGYEQYF. The CDR3 bases are TGTGCCACCAGCAGTGGGGCTGGACTAGCGGGCTACGAGCAGTACTTC.

CDR3 nucleotide sequence: TGTGCCAGCAGCTTCGCTGGCCGGGACAGGGGGGAGGAAAAACTGTTTTTT. This gives the protein CASSFAGRDRGEEKLFF. The chain uses TRBV7-6 and TRBJ1-4; 11 nucleotides align to TRBD1. There are 17 residues in the CDR3. Germline loops: CDR1 SGHVS, CDR2 FNYEAQ. Trimming cost V 3 bases and J 8 bases; bases outside gene matches: 11.

At least ten counts were recorded for this clonotype. The rearrangement links TRBV2 to TRBJ1-5; D perhaps matches TRBD1 (5 bases). V was shortened by 3 bases and J by 9 bases, with 12 bases between the two germline ends. This CDR3 comprises 13 residues. CDR1 is SNHLY, CDR2 FYNNEI, per germline. CDR3 residues: CASSEGRRPPQHF. DNA of the CDR3: TGTGCCAGCAGTGAGGGACGGAGGCCGCCCCAGCATTTT. The full variable domain, rest sourced from reference TRBV2 and TRBJ1-5, is EPEVTQTPSHQVTQMGQEVILRCVPISNHLYFYWYRQILGQKVEFLVSFYNNEISEKSEIFDDQFSVERPDGSNFTLKIRSTKLEDSAMYFCASSEGRRPPQHFGDGTRLSIL.

This clonotype was found many times. V is TRBV10-3 and J is TRBJ2-2; 13 bases are a match to TRBD2. The germline V gene encodes CDR1 ENHRY and CDR2 SYGVKD. CDR3 size: 15 residues. The V gene end was trimmed by 8 bases and the J gene end by 5 bases; junction bases not matched to a gene: 5. The CDR3 protein is CAIGLAGEETGELFF. The CDR3 DNA is TGTGCCATCGGACTAGCGGGAGAGGAGACCGGGGAGCTGTTTTTT.